This T cell receptor beta chain originates from a study of shared clonotypes between healthy human individuals. General study findings and limits: On the whole, naive subsets had larger estimated richness than memory subsets had.

About this clone itself: Its antigen is currently unknown.

The CD4+ fraction was divided into a CD45RA+ naive subset and a CD45RA-negative memory subset. Splitting of each subset's genomic DNA was done evenly across several immunoSEQ plates. Replicate PCRs for sorted subsets used about 200 ng DNA; this equaled 25,000 to 30,000 T cell genomes. Data came from immunoSEQ multiplex PCR; TCRdb stores just in-frame clones and leaves some out. Of over a million clones detected, around 97% appear once; the ten largest clones hold over 1%. Sequencing input: naive CD4+ T cells sorted from blood. Subset of the sample: CD45RA+ positively selected. The receptor's source is a man aged 30 to 39 in good health.

The CDR3: CASSLVPNTEAFF. The CDR3 region has the DNA TGTGCCAGCAGCTTAGTCCCGAACACTGAAGCTTTCTTT. The chain combines TRBV7-2 with TRBJ1-1; D is ambiguous. Germline lookup yields CDR1 SGHTA and CDR2 FQGNSA. V lost 1 base, J lost 1 base, and 4 bases lay in between. CDR3 length: 13 amino acids.